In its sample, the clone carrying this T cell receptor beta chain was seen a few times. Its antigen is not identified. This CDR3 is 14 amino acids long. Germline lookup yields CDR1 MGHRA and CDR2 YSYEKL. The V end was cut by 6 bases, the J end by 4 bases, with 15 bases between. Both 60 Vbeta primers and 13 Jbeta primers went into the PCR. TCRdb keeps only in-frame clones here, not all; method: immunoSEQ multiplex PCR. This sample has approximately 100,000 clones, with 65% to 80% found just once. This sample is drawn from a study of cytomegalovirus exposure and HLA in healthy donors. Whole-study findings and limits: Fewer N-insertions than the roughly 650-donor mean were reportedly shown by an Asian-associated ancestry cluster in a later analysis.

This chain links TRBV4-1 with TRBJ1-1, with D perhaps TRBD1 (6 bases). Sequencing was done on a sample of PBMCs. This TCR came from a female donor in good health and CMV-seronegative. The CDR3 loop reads CASRGGLRGTEAFF. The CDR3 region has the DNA TGCGCCAGCAGGGGGGGGCTTAGAGGCACTGAAGCTTTCTTT.